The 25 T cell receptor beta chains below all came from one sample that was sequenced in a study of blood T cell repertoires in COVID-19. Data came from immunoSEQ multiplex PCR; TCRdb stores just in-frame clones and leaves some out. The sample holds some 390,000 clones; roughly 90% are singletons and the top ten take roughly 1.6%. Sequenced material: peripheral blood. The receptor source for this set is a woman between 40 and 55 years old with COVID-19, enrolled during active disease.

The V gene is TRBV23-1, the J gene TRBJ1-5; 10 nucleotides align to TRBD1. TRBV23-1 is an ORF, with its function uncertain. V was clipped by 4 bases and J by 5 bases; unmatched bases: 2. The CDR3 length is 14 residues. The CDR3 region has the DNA TGCGCCAGCAGTCTCGACAGGGGGCATCAGCCCCAGCATTTT. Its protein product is CASSLDRGHQPQHF.

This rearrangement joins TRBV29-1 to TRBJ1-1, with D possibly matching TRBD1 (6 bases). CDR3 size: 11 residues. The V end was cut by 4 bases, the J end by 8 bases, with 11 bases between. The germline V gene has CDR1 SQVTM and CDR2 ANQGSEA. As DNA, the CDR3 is TGCAGCGTTGGGGGACATGTGGAAGCTTTCTTT. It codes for CSVGGHVEAFF.

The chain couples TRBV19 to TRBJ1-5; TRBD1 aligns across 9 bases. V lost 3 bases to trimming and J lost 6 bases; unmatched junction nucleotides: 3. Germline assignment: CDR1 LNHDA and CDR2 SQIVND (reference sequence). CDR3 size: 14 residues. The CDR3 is CASSIKTGGQPQHF. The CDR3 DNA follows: TGTGCCAGTAGTATTAAGACAGGGGGTCAGCCCCAGCATTTT.

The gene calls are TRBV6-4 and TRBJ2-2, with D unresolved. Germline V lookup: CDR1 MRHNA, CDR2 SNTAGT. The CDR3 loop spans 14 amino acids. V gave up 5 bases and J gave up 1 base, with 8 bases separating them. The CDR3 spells CASSSRWNTGELFF. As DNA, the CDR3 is TGTGCCAGCAGTTCCAGGTGGAACACCGGGGAGCTGTTTTTT.

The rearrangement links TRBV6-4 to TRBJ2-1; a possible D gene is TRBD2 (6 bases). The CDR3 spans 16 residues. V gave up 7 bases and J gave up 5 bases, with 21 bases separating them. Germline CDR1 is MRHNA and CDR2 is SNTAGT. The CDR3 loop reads CASTPGEGFTHNEQFF. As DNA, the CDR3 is TGTGCCAGCACCCCGGGAGAGGGGTTCACCCACAATGAGCAGTTCTTC.

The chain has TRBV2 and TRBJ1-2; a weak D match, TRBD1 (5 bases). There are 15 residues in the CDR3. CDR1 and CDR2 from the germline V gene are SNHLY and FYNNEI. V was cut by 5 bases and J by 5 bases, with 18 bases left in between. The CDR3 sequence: CASSLGLGFGYGYTF. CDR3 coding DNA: TGTGCCAGCAGTCTGGGACTGGGATTTGGATATGGCTACACCTTC.

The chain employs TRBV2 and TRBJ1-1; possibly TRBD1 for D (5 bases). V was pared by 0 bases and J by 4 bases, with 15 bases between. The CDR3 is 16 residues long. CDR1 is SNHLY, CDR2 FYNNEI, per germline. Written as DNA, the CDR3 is TGTGCCAGCAGTGAAGCGGTCGCAGGGTATGGCACTGAAGCTTTCTTT. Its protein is CASSEAVAGYGTEAFF.

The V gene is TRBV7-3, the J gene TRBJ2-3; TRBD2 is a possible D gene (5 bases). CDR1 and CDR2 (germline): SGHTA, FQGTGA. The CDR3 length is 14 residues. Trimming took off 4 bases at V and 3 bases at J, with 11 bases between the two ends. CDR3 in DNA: TGTGCCAGCAGCTCAGCGGCCCATACAGATACGCAGTATTTT. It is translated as CASSSAAHTDTQYF.

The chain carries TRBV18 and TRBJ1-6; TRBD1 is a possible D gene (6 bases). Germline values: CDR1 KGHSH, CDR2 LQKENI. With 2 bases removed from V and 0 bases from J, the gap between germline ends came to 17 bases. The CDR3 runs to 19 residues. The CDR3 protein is CASSPSADSWSSYNSPLHF. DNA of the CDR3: TGTGCCAGCTCACCATCCGCGGACAGCTGGAGCTCCTATAATTCACCCCTCCACTTT.

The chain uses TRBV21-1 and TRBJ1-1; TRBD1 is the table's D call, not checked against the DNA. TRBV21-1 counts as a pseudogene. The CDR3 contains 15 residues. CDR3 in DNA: TGTGCCAGCAGCCTCGACAGGATATGGGACACTGAAGCTTTCTTT. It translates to CASSLDRIWDTEAFF.

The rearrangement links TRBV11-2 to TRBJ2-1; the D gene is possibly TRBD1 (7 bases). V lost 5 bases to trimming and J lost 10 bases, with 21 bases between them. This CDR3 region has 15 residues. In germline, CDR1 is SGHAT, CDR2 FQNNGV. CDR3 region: CASSIIWRRGREQFF. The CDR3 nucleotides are TGTGCCAGCAGCATCATTTGGAGGAGGGGGCGGGAGCAGTTCTTC.

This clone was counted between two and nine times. This CDR3 reads CASTKHRETEAFF. Written as DNA, the CDR3 is TGTGCCAGCACAAAACACAGGGAGACTGAAGCTTTCTTT. The chain employs TRBV12-3 or TRBV12-4 and TRBJ1-1, with a possible D match to TRBD1 (6 bases). Trimming stripped 7 bases from V and 5 bases from J, with 14 bases between. The CDR3 sequence is 13 residues long.

The CDR3 region has the DNA TGTGCCAGCACCACCCGGGTAGGCACTGAAGCTTTCTTT. This codes for CASTTRVGTEAFF. The chain links TRBV3-1 (or the pseudogene TRBV3-2) to TRBJ1-1, with no clear D. V dropped 7 bases and J dropped 4 bases, with 13 bases sitting between them. Germline V gene lookup returns CDR1 LGHDT and CDR2 YNNKEL (reference sequence). This CDR3 spans 13 amino acids.

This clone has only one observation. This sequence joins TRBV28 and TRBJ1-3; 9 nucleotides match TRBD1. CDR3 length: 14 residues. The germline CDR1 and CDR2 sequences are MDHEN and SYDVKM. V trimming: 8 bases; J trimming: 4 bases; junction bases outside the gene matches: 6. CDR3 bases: TGTGCCAGCGAGGGACAGGGCCCCGGAAACACCATATATTTT. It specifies CASEGQGPGNTIYF.

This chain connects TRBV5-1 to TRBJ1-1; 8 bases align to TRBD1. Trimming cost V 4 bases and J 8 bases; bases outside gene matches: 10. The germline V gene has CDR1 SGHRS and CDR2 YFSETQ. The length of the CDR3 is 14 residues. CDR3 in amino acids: CASSMSTGEGEAFF. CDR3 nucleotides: TGCGCCAGCAGCATGTCGACAGGGGAGGGGGAAGCTTTCTTT.

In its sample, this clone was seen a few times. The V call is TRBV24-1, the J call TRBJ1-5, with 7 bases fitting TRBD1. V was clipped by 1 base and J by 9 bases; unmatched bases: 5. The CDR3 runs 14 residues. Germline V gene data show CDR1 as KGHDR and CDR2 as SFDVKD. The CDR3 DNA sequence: TGTGCCACCAGTGATTTAGGCCAGGGGGTGCCCCAGCATTTT. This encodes CATSDLGQGVPQHF.

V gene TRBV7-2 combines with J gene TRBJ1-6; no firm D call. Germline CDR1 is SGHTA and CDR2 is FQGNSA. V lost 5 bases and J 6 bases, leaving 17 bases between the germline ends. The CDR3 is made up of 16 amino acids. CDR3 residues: CASSPVRLSSNSPLHF. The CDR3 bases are TGTGCCAGCAGCCCCGTCCGCCTGAGTTCTAATTCACCCCTCCACTTT. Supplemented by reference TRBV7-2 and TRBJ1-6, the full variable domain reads GAGVSQSPSNKVTEKGKDVELRCDPISGHTALYWYRQSLGQGLEFLIYFQGNSAPDKSGLPSDRFSAERTGGSVSTLTIQRTQQEDSAVYLCASSPVRLSSNSPLHFGNGTRLTVT.

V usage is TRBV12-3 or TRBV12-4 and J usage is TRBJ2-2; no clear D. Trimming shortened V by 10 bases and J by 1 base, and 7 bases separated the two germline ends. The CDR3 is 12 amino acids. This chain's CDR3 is CATAGNTGELFF. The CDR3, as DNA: TGTGCCACCGCAGGGAACACCGGGGAGCTGTTTTTT.

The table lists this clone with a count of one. The CDR3 DNA follows: TGTGCCAGCAGTTATTTACAGTTTCAGTACTTC. Amino acid sequence: CASSYLQFQYF. The chain recombines TRBV6-5 with TRBJ2-4; no clear D gene. The V and J ends lost 3 bases and 11 bases respectively, with 8 bases between them. Germline V gene data show CDR1 as MNHEY and CDR2 as SVGAGI. There are 11 residues in the CDR3.

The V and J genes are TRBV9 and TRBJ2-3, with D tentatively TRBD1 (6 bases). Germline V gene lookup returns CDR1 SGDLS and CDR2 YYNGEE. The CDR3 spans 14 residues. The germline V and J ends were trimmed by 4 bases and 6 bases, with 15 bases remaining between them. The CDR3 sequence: CASSPSTGRDTQYF. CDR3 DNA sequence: TGTGCCAGCAGCCCGAGTACAGGGCGGGATACGCAGTATTTT.

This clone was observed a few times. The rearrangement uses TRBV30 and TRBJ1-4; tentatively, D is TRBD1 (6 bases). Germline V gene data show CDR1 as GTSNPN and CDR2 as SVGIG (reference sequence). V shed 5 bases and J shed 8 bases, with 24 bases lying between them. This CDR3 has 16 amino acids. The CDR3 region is CAWAPLTGNKDEKLFF. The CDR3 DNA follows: TGTGCCTGGGCTCCTTTAACAGGGAACAAAGACGAAAAACTGTTTTTT. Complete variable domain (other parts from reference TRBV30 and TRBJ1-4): SQTIHQWPATLVQPVGSPLSLECTVEGTSNPNLYWYRQAAGRGLQLLFYSVGIGQISSEVPQNLSASRPQDRQFILSSKKLLLSDSGFYLCAWAPLTGNKDEKLFFGSGTQLSVL.

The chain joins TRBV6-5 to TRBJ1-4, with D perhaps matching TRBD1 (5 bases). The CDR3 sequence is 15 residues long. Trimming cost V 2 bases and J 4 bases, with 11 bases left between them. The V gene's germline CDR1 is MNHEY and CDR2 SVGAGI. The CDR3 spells CASSYLGGFNEKLFF. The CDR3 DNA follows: TGTGCCAGCAGTTACCTGGGGGGATTTAATGAAAAACTGTTTTTT.

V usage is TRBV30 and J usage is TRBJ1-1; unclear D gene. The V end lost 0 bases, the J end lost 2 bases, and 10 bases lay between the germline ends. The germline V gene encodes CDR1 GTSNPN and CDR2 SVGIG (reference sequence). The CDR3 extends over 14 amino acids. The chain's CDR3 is CAWSVLPLNTEAFF. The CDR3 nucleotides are TGTGCCTGGAGTGTACTACCCCTTAACACTGAAGCTTTCTTT.

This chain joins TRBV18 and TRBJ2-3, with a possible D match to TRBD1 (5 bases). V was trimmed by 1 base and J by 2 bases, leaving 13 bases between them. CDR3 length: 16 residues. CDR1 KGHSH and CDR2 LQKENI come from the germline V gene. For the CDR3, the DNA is TGTGCCAGCTCACCACTCCTCAGGGAAATCACAGATACGCAGTATTTT. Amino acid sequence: CASSPLLREITDTQYF.

CDR3 in DNA: TGTGCCAGCCGTTCGAATCCCTCAACGCTAGCGGGGGGATACGAGCAGTACTTC. Its protein product is CASRSNPSTLAGGYEQYF. This chain joins TRBV7-2 and TRBJ2-7, with 11 positions matching TRBD2. The CDR3 sequence is 18 residues long. J gave up 4 bases and V 8 bases, and 19 bases lay outside the gene matches. CDR1 and CDR2 from the germline V gene are SGHTA and FQGNSA.